The 10 T cell receptor beta chains in this list originate from one sample, sequenced in a study of blood T cells in healthy people across ages (dated by TCRdb to between 2015 and 2017). The method was 5' RACE. TCRdb lists the instrument as Illumina HiSeq 2500. The second PCR ran for roughly 7 to 11 cycles and used a J-beta primer mix along with a sample-barcoded 5' primer. TCRdb reanalyzed the raw reads on its own, using fastp at Q25 for trimming and MiXCR for clone calling, and kept in-frame beta chains. Rows are unified per CDR3 protein, each entry keeping the most common DNA and genes. The sample has under 800,000 distinct CDR3 sequences on record, approximately 43% of them singletons. In total, the top ten clones hold around a fifth of the sample. Sequenced sample: blood. These receptors were collected from a woman aged 55-70 years in good health.

Of note for this clonotype: A much bigger clone sits one base away, suggesting this may be a read error. This chain joins TRBV29-1 and TRBJ2-3; 8 bases map to TRBD2. The V gene end was trimmed by 4 bases and the J gene end by 2 bases; junction bases not matched to a gene: 5. Germline V gene data show CDR1 as SQVTM and CDR2 as ANQGSEA. This CDR3 region has 14 residues. This CDR3 is CSVAAGGFTDTQYF. The CDR3 DNA sequence: TGCAGCGTTGCGGCGGGAGGATTCACAGATACGCAGTATTTT.

The CDR3 bases are TGCAGTGCCCCGGACAGGGGTTGGGACACTGAAGCTTTCTTT. This encodes CSAPDRGWDTEAFF. The V call is TRBV20-1, the J call TRBJ1-1; 9 nucleotides match TRBD1. CDR1 and CDR2 from the germline V gene are DFQATT and SNEGSKA (reference sequence). V lost 6 bases to trimming and J lost 3 bases; unmatched junction nucleotides: 8. The CDR3 contains 14 residues.

This chain joins TRBV25-1 and TRBJ2-7; weak D call: TRBD1 (5 bases). Germline values: CDR1 MGHDK, CDR2 SYGVNS. The length of the CDR3 is 18 residues. V was shortened by 8 bases and J by 4 bases, with 30 bases between the two germline ends. The CDR3 loop is CASVAAKRPDGRQYEQYF. The CDR3 DNA reads TGTGCCAGCGTCGCGGCCAAGCGACCGGACGGCCGACAGTACGAGCAGTACTTC.

The chain carries TRBV2 and TRBJ2-1, with TRBD2 identical over 9 bases. The CDR3 totals 14 residues. Unmatched junction bases numbered 9, after V lost 6 bases and J lost 9 bases. The germline V gene has CDR1 SNHLY and CDR2 FYNNEI. The CDR3 protein is CASSLGETSGEQFF. CDR3 DNA sequence: TGTGCCAGCAGCCTCGGTGAGACTAGCGGTGAGCAGTTCTTC. The whole variable domain, remainder taken from reference TRBV2 and TRBJ2-1, is EPEVTQTPSHQVTQMGQEVILRCVPISNHLYFYWYRQILGQKVEFLVSFYNNEISEKSEIFDDQFSVERPDGSNFTLKIRSTKLEDSAMYFCASSLGETSGEQFFGPGTRLTVL.

The rearrangement uses TRBV5-1 and TRBJ2-3; the match to TRBD2 covers 12 bases. Germline CDR1 and CDR2: SGHRS and YFSETQ. The CDR3 has 16 residues. The V gene end was trimmed by 9 bases and the J gene end by 5 bases; junction bases not matched to a gene: 13. CDR3 DNA: TGCGCCACGAGGACTAGCGGGACCAAGGGGGAAGATACGCAGTATTTT. This encodes CATRTSGTKGEDTQYF.

The V call is TRBV6-5, the J call TRBJ1-4; D remains unclear. The CDR3 totals 15 residues. From germline, CDR1 is MNHEY and CDR2 SVGAGI. Trimming left V 3 bases short and J 0 bases short, with 8 bases between. CDR3 region: CASSYLATTNEKLFF. The CDR3 bases are TGTGCCAGCAGTTATTTGGCTACAACTAATGAAAAACTGTTTTTT.

This clonotype appeared once. This chain connects TRBV28 to TRBJ1-2; tentatively, D is TRBD1 (5 bases). The V gene's germline CDR1 is MDHEN and CDR2 SYDVKM. V was pared by 6 bases and J by 3 bases, with 14 bases between. This CDR3 comprises 14 residues. The DNA of the CDR3 is TGTGCCAGCAGGGGGGGAACAGAGGACTATGGCTACACCTTC. Translated: CASRGGTEDYGYTF.

The rearrangement uses TRBV9 and TRBJ2-4, with TRBD2 as a possible D gene (6 bases). This CDR3 has 17 amino acids. V was trimmed by 3 bases and J by 2 bases, leaving 18 bases between them. Germline V CDR1 and CDR2: SGDLS, YYNGEE. Written as DNA, the CDR3 is TGTGCCAGCAGCGCCCTATGGGGGGAGGATCCCAAAAACATTCAGTACTTC. Translated, it gives CASSALWGEDPKNIQYF.

This clonotype has more than one count but fewer than ten. This sequence joins TRBV7-3 and TRBJ2-6, with 7 bases aligning to TRBD1. Germline trimming cut 5 bases from V and 0 bases from J; bases unmatched to any gene: 7. In germline, CDR1 is SGHTA, CDR2 FQGTGA. The CDR3 totals 17 residues. CDR3 in amino acids: CASSRDSSTSGANVLTF. For the CDR3, the DNA is TGTGCCAGCAGCCGGGACAGCTCGACCTCTGGGGCCAACGTCCTGACTTTC.

The chain couples TRBV12-3 or TRBV12-4 to TRBJ2-7; D unclear. Deletions cut 8 bases from V and 0 bases from J, with 23 bases between. The CDR3 sequence is 17 residues long. CDR3 in amino acids: CASRSRMRLPSSYEQYF. The CDR3 DNA reads TGTGCCAGCCGTTCAAGGATGCGCCTCCCGAGCTCCTACGAGCAGTACTTC.